The source of this T cell receptor beta chain is a study of vaccination effects on CD4 cells after COVID-19. Peptide-pool stimulation followed by sequencing identified expanded antigen-specific CD4+ clonotypes in the ViraFEST assay. The culture ran for 10 days before CD4+ T cells were isolated. The person's infection with SARS-CoV-2, confirmed by PCR, took place between March and December 2020. Either the mRNA-1273 or the BNT162b2 vaccine was given to participants as two doses. In culture with about 9.7 IU/ml IL-2 and around 10 ug/ml peptides, PBMC were grown at a few million per well. Assay used: immunoSEQ multiplex PCR; TCRdb lists only in-frame clones, some missing. The sample yields 17,000 or so clones, around three quarters seen once. A note on this clone: Its antigen is still unknown.

This CDR3 region has 13 residues. Trimming cost V 3 bases and J 4 bases, with 6 bases left between them. The gene calls are TRBV12-3 or TRBV12-4 and TRBJ2-2; tentatively, D is TRBD1 (5 bases). The source of this sequence is a human donor who had a prior SARS-CoV-2 infection. The source material was CD4+ T cells from PBMCs cultured with SARS-CoV-2 spike peptides, sampled after COVID-19 vaccination. The CDR3 nucleotides are TGTGCCAGCAGTTTGCAGGGCACCGGGGAGCTGTTTTTT. Translated, it gives CASSLQGTGELFF.